One and the same sample provided the 13 T cell receptor beta chains below, sequenced in a study of blood T cells in healthy people across ages. Using a J-beta primer mix together with a sample-barcoded 5' primer, a second PCR was run for about 7 to 12 cycles. TCRdb processed the 5' RACE reads anew with MiXCR; each CDR3 protein has one entry. Of approximately 580,000 distinct CDR3 sequences listed, around 24% are singletons. These data also featured in a second study, about T cells of mothers and their children.

The source material was blood. These receptor sequences come from a boy younger than 18 in good health.

The CDR3 protein is CASMWAQDKNIQYF. The CDR3 DNA follows: TGTGCCAGCATGTGGGCCCAGGATAAAAACATTCAGTACTTC. This chain joins TRBV2 and TRBJ2-4, with unresolved D. V gave up 7 bases and J gave up 4 bases, with 14 bases separating them. The CDR3 has 14 residues. Germline CDR1 SNHLY, CDR2 FYNNEI.

This clonotype was observed a handful of times. The chain links TRBV4-1 to TRBJ2-5; 9 bases map to TRBD2. Germline trimming cut 3 bases from V and 13 bases from J; bases unmatched to any gene: 15. The CDR3 consists of 15 residues. The germline CDR1 and CDR2 sequences are MGHRA and YSYEKL. CDR3 DNA sequence: TGCGCCAGCAGCCATGACGGGACTAGCCTAGGATTAGGGTACTTC. It codes for CASSHDGTSLGLGYF.

The chain combines TRBV29-1 with TRBJ2-7, with D uncertain. Trimming left V 2 bases short and J 7 bases short, with 12 bases between. The CDR3 is 12 residues long. CDR1 is SQVTM and CDR2 is ANQGSEA in the germline V gene. CDR3 residues: CSVESPPGEQYF. DNA for the CDR3: TGCAGCGTTGAATCCCCCCCCGGAGAGCAGTACTTC.

The chain couples TRBV7-8 to TRBJ2-4, with D possibly matching TRBD2 (5 bases). V lost 1 base, J lost 7 bases, and 5 bases lay in between. The germline V gene has CDR1 SGHVS and CDR2 FQNEAQ. The CDR3 contains 12 residues. DNA of the CDR3: TGTGCCAGCAGCTTAGGCGGGAACATTCAGTACTTC. It encodes CASSLGGNIQYF.

CDR3 DNA sequence: TGTGCCAGCAGCGTAGGGGGGACAGGGGCCTACAATGAGCAGTTCTTC. It encodes CASSVGGTGAYNEQFF. The chain joins TRBV7-6 to TRBJ2-1; TRBD1 matches 10 bases. Germline loops: CDR1 SGHVS, CDR2 FNYEAQ. V trimming: 5 bases; J trimming: 2 bases; junction bases outside the gene matches: 6. The CDR3 runs to 16 residues.

The J gene is TRBJ1-2, the V gene TRBV29-1; 9 bases align to TRBD1. The CDR3 extends over 13 amino acids. The V gene's germline CDR1 is SQVTM and CDR2 ANQGSEA. The ends lost 5 bases at V and 3 bases at J; junction bases unmatched: 4. The CDR3 DNA reads TGCAGCGTTTTGGACAGGGGCCACTATGGCTACACCTTC. Protein sequence: CSVLDRGHYGYTF.

This clonotype turned up a few times. V and J are TRBV4-1 and TRBJ1-6; TRBD1 matches 8 bases. V shed 2 bases and J 7 bases; nucleotides not matched to a gene: 10. Germline assignment: CDR1 MGHRA and CDR2 YSYEKL. This CDR3 spans 17 amino acids. CDR3 nucleotides: TGCGCCAGCAGCCAACTGGGGACAGGCCTGCTCAATTCACCCCTCCACTTT. Translated, it gives CASSQLGTGLLNSPLHF.

This clonotype has more than one count but fewer than ten. This chain uses TRBV12-3 or TRBV12-4 with TRBJ1-2, with D unresolved. The V and J ends lost 6 bases and 3 bases respectively, with 14 bases between them. This CDR3 has 14 residues. Here the CDR3 DNA reads TGTGCCAGCAGCCCCACCCCGCAGTACTATGGCTACACCTTC. Its translation is CASSPTPQYYGYTF.

V is TRBV29-1 and J is TRBJ1-2; 9 positions agree with TRBD1. There are 11 residues in the CDR3. The trim removed 7 bases at V and 11 bases at J, leaving 8 bases unmatched. CDR1 and CDR2 (germline): SQVTM, ANQGSEA. The CDR3 spells CSGELQGAYTF. The CDR3 DNA is TGCAGCGGAGAACTACAGGGGGCTTACACCTTC.

This clonotype was detected a few times. The chain combines TRBV7-2 with TRBJ2-5; D is perhaps TRBD2 (7 bases). CDR1 is SGHTA, CDR2 FQGNSA, per germline. The V and J ends lost 4 bases and 4 bases respectively, with 16 bases between them. This CDR3 has 15 residues. Written as DNA, the CDR3 is TGTGCCAGCAGCTCCGTAGGGGGGGCCGGAGAGACCCAGTACTTC. It specifies CASSSVGGAGETQYF.

This sequence joins TRBV6-2 or TRBV6-3 and TRBJ1-6; D gene ambiguous. The CDR3 has 14 residues. CDR1 is MNHEY and CDR2 is SVGEGT in the germline V gene. V gave up 6 bases and J gave up 9 bases, with 15 bases separating them. CDR3 sequence reads: CASRTTPEGSPLHF. The CDR3 coding sequence is TGTGCCAGCAGAACAACCCCGGAGGGTTCACCCCTCCACTTT.

The CDR3 protein is CASSLQRPSYNEQFF. The CDR3, as DNA: TGCGCCAGCAGCTTACAGCGGCCCTCCTACAATGAGCAGTTCTTC. This chain connects TRBV4-1 to TRBJ2-1; TRBD2 is a possible D gene (5 bases). CDR3 size: 15 residues. CDR1 MGHRA and CDR2 YSYEKL come from the germline V gene. Trimming removed 5 bases at V and 0 bases at J, with 11 bases between.

The rearrangement joins TRBV6-4 to TRBJ2-5, with 9 positions matching TRBD2. The DNA end lines up better with TRBJ2-1; the J call may be wrong. This CDR3 is 16 amino acids long. CDR1 is MRHNA, CDR2 SNTAGT, per germline. CDR3 loop: CASSDSVAGEGNEQFF. CDR3 DNA: TGTGCCAGCAGTGACTCGGTAGCGGGGGAAGGCAATGAGCAGTTCTTC.